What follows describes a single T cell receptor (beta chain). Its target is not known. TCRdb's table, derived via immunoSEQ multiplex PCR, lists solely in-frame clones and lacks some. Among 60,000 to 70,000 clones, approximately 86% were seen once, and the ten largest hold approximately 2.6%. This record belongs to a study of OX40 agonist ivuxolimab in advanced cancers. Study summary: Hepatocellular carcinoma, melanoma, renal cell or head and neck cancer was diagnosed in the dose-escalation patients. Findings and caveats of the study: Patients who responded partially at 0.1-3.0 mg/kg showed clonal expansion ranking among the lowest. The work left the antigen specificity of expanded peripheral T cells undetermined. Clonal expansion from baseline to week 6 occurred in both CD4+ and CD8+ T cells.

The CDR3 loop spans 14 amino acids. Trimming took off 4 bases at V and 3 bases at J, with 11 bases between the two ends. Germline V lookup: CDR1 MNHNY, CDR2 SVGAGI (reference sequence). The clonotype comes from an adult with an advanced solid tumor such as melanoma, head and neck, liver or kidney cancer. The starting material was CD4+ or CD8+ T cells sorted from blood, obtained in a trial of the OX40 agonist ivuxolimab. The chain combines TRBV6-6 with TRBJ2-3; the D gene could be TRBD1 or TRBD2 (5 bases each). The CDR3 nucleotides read TGTGCCAGCAGTTTTCGGGGCCCTACAGATACGCAGTATTTT. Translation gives CASSFRGPTDTQYF.